This TCR beta chain was recorded in a study of regulatory T cells in long-lasting Graves disease. Arm-PCR with iRepertoire HTBI primers amplified the CDR3 regions for these TCR beta libraries. TCRdb re-derived calls from the multiplex PCR reads in MiXCR, one entry per CDR3 protein. The data contain almost 350,000 distinct CDR3 sequences, around a fifth of them singletons. V lost 1 base, J lost 3 bases, and 6 bases stayed unmatched. The germline V gene encodes CDR1 MGHRA and CDR2 YSYEKL. The CDR3 spans 16 residues. A remark on this clonotype: Its antigen is still unknown.

Study findings and constraints: When disease was persistent, TRBV28, TRBJ1-2 and TRBJ2-5 were the favored segments.

Time point: persistent/refractory GD, antithyroid drugs over 5 years with positive TRAb. RNA from PBMCs was the source of the TCR library. The chain recombines TRBV4-1 with TRBJ1-2, with 9 bases fitting TRBD1. The sequence was obtained from a female donor with Graves disease. Sequencing was performed on peripheral blood mononuclear cells (PBMCs), taken when the disease was refractory, from a patient treated with antithyroid drugs. This chain's CDR3 is CASSQGRGQGDYGYTF. For the CDR3, the DNA is TGCGCCAGCAGCCAAGGACGGGGACAGGGTGACTATGGCTACACCTTC.